The 31 T cell receptor beta chains reported below all come from one sample, sequenced in a study of identical twins. TCRdb itself ran the 5' RACE reads through MiXCR, one entry per CDR3 protein. This sample has about 1.7 million distinct CDR3 sequences; 32% occur once, and the top ten carry roughly 0.3%. The specimen was cord blood. These receptors all stem from a newborn girl in good health.

This clonotype was seen more than once but under ten times. This chain joins TRBV10-3 and TRBJ1-1, with D hard to call. The CDR3 is 13 residues long. Deletions cut 8 bases from V and 1 base from J, with 11 bases between. Germline values: CDR1 ENHRY, CDR2 SYGVKD. In nucleotides, the CDR3 is TGTGCCATCGGCGGCATCCCGAACACTGAAGCTTTCTTT. Translating it yields CAIGGIPNTEAFF.

In its sample, this clonotype was seen a few times. The chain employs TRBV28 and TRBJ2-3; no firm D call. CDR1 is MDHEN and CDR2 is SYDVKM in the germline V gene. V was cut by 2 bases and J by 0 bases, with 6 bases left in between. CDR3 length: 14 amino acids. The DNA of the CDR3 is TGTGCCAGCAGTTTAGGGATGAGCACAGATACGCAGTATTTT. This encodes CASSLGMSTDTQYF. Variable domain in full (rest from reference TRBV28 and TRBJ2-3): DVKVTQSSRYLVKRTGEKVFLECVQDMDHENMFWYRQDPGLGLRLIYFSYDVKMKEKGDIPEGYSVSREKKERFSLILESASTNQTSMYLCASSLGMSTDTQYFGPGTRLTVL.

This chain joins TRBV4-2 and TRBJ1-6; D unresolved. Germline V gives CDR1 LGHNA, CDR2 YNFKEQ. This CDR3 spans 17 amino acids. Trimming took off 1 base at V and 6 bases at J, with 16 bases between the two ends. CDR3 in amino acids: CASSQVAQSSGNSPLHF. The CDR3 DNA is TGTGCCAGCAGCCAAGTGGCGCAGTCATCGGGTAATTCACCCCTCCACTTT.

This clonotype occurred a few times. The J gene is TRBJ2-1, the V gene TRBV4-2, with unresolved D. Per the germline V gene, CDR1 is LGHNA and CDR2 is YNFKEQ. The CDR3 consists of 12 residues. The V and J ends lost 0 bases and 12 bases respectively, with 9 bases between them. The CDR3 DNA sequence: TGTGCCAGCAGCCAAGATCTGAACCCGCAGTTCTTC. This sequence encodes CASSQDLNPQFF.

The V gene is TRBV7-2, the J gene TRBJ2-2; the D is unclear. The CDR3 sequence is 15 residues long. V was cut by 1 base and J by 1 base, with 7 bases left in between. Germline-derived CDR1 and CDR2 are SGHTA and FQGNSA. The CDR3 spells CASSLVHLNTGELFF. The DNA for the CDR3 is TGTGCCAGCAGCTTAGTGCATTTGAACACCGGGGAGCTGTTTTTT.

At least ten counts were recorded for this clonotype. This chain connects TRBV4-2 to TRBJ2-3; D unclear. Trimming pared 0 bases from V and 0 bases from J, leaving 16 bases between. CDR3 size: 18 residues. Germline V lookup: CDR1 LGHNA, CDR2 YNFKEQ. The CDR3 DNA follows: TGTGCCAGCAGCCAAGAAGCCGCTTTGACCCCAAGCACAGATACGCAGTATTTT. It encodes CASSQEAALTPSTDTQYF.

This clonotype appeared a few times. V and J are TRBV7-2 and TRBJ2-3; 9 bases match TRBD1. J was trimmed by 1 base and V by 7 bases; bases with no gene match: 9. Germline values: CDR1 SGHTA, CDR2 FQGNSA. CDR3 length: 16 residues. CDR3 sequence reads: CASILTGGAGTDTQYF. The DNA for the CDR3 is TGTGCCAGCATCCTTACAGGGGGCGCGGGCACAGATACGCAGTATTTT.

At least ten counts were recorded for this clonotype. A much larger clone differs from this one at a single base, so this may be a read error. V usage is TRBV5-1 and J usage is TRBJ1-1; weak D call: TRBD1 (6 bases). The CDR3 runs to 13 residues. Germline values: CDR1 SGHRS, CDR2 YFSETQ. The germline V and J ends were trimmed by 0 bases and 4 bases, with 7 bases remaining between them. The chain's CDR3 is CASSLGQATEAFF. The CDR3 DNA is TGCGCCAGCAGCTTGGGACAGGCCACTGAAGCTTTCTTT. The full variable domain, with the rest looked up from reference TRBV5-1 and TRBJ1-1, is KAGVTQTPRYLIKTRGQQVTLSCSPISGHRSVSWYQQTPGQGLQFLFEYFSETQRNKGNFPGRFSGRQFSNSRSEMNVSTLELGDSALYLCASSLGQATEAFFGQGTRLTVV.

This clonotype was seen a few times. The V call is TRBV20-1, the J call TRBJ1-5, with 7 bases matching TRBD1. Looked up from germline, CDR1 is DFQATT and CDR2 is SNEGSKA (reference sequence). V gave up 2 bases and J gave up 1 base; unmatched junction bases: 5. The CDR3 spans 15 residues. The CDR3 DNA is TGCAGTGCTAGAATGACAGGGCTGAGCAATCAGCCCCAGCATTTT. It specifies CSARMTGLSNQPQHF.

This clonotype was detected only a few times. The rearrangement uses TRBV29-1 and TRBJ1-1, with 7 bases that match TRBD1. The CDR3 contains 12 residues. Trimming removed 1 base from V and 8 bases from J; junction bases left unmatched: 4. CDR1 and CDR2 from the germline V gene are SQVTM and ANQGSEA. CDR3 sequence reads: CSVEVRGVEAFF. The CDR3 bases are TGCAGCGTTGAAGTCAGGGGGGTAGAAGCTTTCTTT.

This clonotype was seen many times. The J gene is TRBJ2-4, the V gene TRBV10-1; D is unclear. V was trimmed by 2 bases and J by 2 bases, leaving 7 bases between them. Germline CDR1 is WNHNN and CDR2 is SYGVQD (reference sequence). The CDR3 covers 14 residues. For the CDR3, the DNA is TGCGCCAGCAGTGAGCTCGGCTCCAAAAACATTCAGTACTTC. Encoded protein: CASSELGSKNIQYF.

The chain has TRBV20-1 and TRBJ2-7; unclear D gene. CDR3 length: 14 amino acids. Germline V gene data show CDR1 as DFQATT and CDR2 as SNEGSKA (reference sequence). Trimming took 4 bases from V and 7 from J, leaving 20 bases between them. The CDR3 here is CSATLPRDIREQYF. The CDR3 nucleotides are TGCAGTGCTACCCTCCCCAGAGATATCCGGGAGCAGTACTTC.

The J gene is TRBJ2-7, the V gene TRBV20-1, with D possibly TRBD1 on 6 matching bases. This CDR3 spans 12 amino acids. V dropped 5 bases and J dropped 5 bases, with 13 bases sitting between them. Germline V gene lookup returns CDR1 DFQATT and CDR2 SNEGSKA (reference sequence). The CDR3, as DNA: TGCAGTGCTGCACAACAGGGCAACGAGCAGTACTTC. It specifies CSAAQQGNEQYF.

This clonotype has more than one count but fewer than ten. The chain carries TRBV4-2 and TRBJ2-7, with D unclear. Trimming pared 0 bases from V and 2 bases from J, leaving 8 bases between. The CDR3 runs 14 residues. Germline V gives CDR1 LGHNA, CDR2 YNFKEQ. The chain's CDR3 is CASSQEGWTYEQYF. The CDR3, as DNA: TGTGCCAGCAGCCAAGAGGGGTGGACCTACGAGCAGTACTTC.

A note on this clonotype: At one end, the junction sequence differs from germline, possibly due to a read error. The chain has TRBV12-3 or TRBV12-4 and TRBJ2-4; the D gene is possibly TRBD2 (5 bases). The J call may not be correct, given that the DNA end is closer to TRBJ2-7. The CDR3 consists of 13 residues. CDR3 coding DNA: TGTGCCTGCAGTTTTGGCTTCGGGGACGAGCAGTACTTC. Amino acid sequence: CACSFGFGDEQYF.

In this sample, this clonotype turned up a few times. The chain is built from TRBV12-3 or TRBV12-4 and TRBJ2-4, with a possible D match to TRBD2 (5 bases). The CDR3 has 14 residues. With 7 bases removed from V and 4 bases from J, the gap between germline ends came to 14 bases. The CDR3 DNA follows: TGTGCCAGCACCGAGGGAGCGATGAAAAACATTCAGTACTTC. It specifies CASTEGAMKNIQYF.

CDR3 sequence reads: CASSLDGLMMSQYF. CDR3 nucleotide sequence: TGTGCCAGCAGCCTGGACGGGCTAATGATGTCCCAGTACTTC. This chain connects TRBV28 to TRBJ2-5; D is unclear. V lost 6 bases and J lost 9, with 20 bases in between. Germline-derived CDR1 and CDR2 are MDHEN and SYDVKM. This CDR3 is built from 14 residues.

This clonotype occurred a few times. This chain joins TRBV2 and TRBJ2-3, with D uncertain. CDR1 and CDR2 from the germline V gene are SNHLY and FYNNEI. The CDR3 has 13 residues. V lost 7 bases, J lost 2 bases, and 10 bases lay in between. The CDR3 nucleotides read TGTGCCAGCAAGATCTACTCCACAGATACGCAGTATTTT. It encodes CASKIYSTDTQYF.

The chain employs TRBV20-1 and TRBJ2-3, with 7 bases identical to TRBD2. Per the germline V gene, CDR1 is DFQATT and CDR2 is SNEGSKA (reference sequence). This CDR3 comprises 16 residues. The J segment lost 4 bases and the V segment lost 0 bases, leaving 10 bases of the junction unmatched. The chain's CDR3 is CSARDKGRAGSDTQYF. The CDR3 nucleotides read TGCAGTGCTAGAGATAAGGGTCGAGCGGGATCAGATACGCAGTATTTT.

This clonotype was recorded once. The V call is TRBV20-1, the J call TRBJ1-5; D gene ambiguous. The V gene's germline CDR1 is DFQATT and CDR2 SNEGSKA (reference sequence). The CDR3 covers 14 residues. Trimming took 0 bases from V and 7 from J, leaving 13 bases between them. CDR3 sequence (DNA): TGCAGTGCTAGAGATCGACTAATCGGCCAGCCCCAGCATTTT. It yields the protein CSARDRLIGQPQHF.

The table lists this clonotype with a few counts. The rearrangement joins TRBV6-2 or TRBV6-3 to TRBJ1-2; 7 positions agree with TRBD1. The CDR3 loop spans 14 amino acids. J gave up 7 bases and V 6 bases, and 11 bases lay outside the gene matches. Germline V CDR1 and CDR2: MNHEY, SVGEGT. The CDR3 sequence is CASRPFRQGGGYTF. Written as DNA, the CDR3 is TGTGCCAGCAGACCCTTTCGACAGGGAGGTGGCTACACCTTC.

The chain links TRBV5-1 to TRBJ1-2; D unresolved. V was cut by 4 bases and J by 6 bases, with 25 bases left in between. This CDR3 comprises 17 residues. Germline loops: CDR1 SGHRS, CDR2 YFSETQ. CDR3 sequence (DNA): TGCGCCAGCAGCCCAACGACACAGTTCCGGCAAGGTGATGGCTACACCTTC. Translating it yields CASSPTTQFRQGDGYTF.

This clonotype was seen only a few times. The chain recombines TRBV20-1 with TRBJ2-1; the D is unclear. Between the trimmed V and J ends, which lost 2 bases and 7 bases, there was a span of 21 bases. The CDR3 has 16 amino acids. Germline CDR1 and CDR2: DFQATT and SNEGSKA (reference sequence). The CDR3 DNA sequence: TGCAGTGCTAGAATCTCCGCCAGGTACGCCTTTAATGAGCAGTTCTTC. Amino acids: CSARISARYAFNEQFF.

The rearrangement links TRBV14 to TRBJ1-1; weak D call: TRBD1 (5 bases). Trimming cost V 4 bases and J 10 bases, with 10 bases left between them. Germline values: CDR1 SGHDN, CDR2 FVKESK. This CDR3 has 11 amino acids. The CDR3 reads CASSPGPAAFF. The CDR3 DNA reads TGTGCCAGCAGCCCGGGACCCGCAGCTTTCTTT.

This clonotype was observed many times. V usage is TRBV10-3 and J usage is TRBJ1-2, with 7 bases fitting TRBD1. Trimming cost V 2 bases and J 5 bases; bases outside gene matches: 14. Germline CDR1 is ENHRY and CDR2 is SYGVKD. The CDR3 spans 17 residues. CDR3 region: CAISEGQAAAYAYGYTF. The CDR3 DNA reads TGTGCCATCAGTGAGGGACAGGCGGCCGCCTATGCTTATGGCTACACCTTC.

A few counts support this clonotype. The V call is TRBV2, the J call TRBJ1-6, with 12 bases matching TRBD1. V lost 6 bases and J lost 10; bases outside the gene matches: 7. Germline V gene data show CDR1 as SNHLY and CDR2 as FYNNEI. This CDR3 spans 15 amino acids. As DNA, the CDR3 is TGTGCCAGCAGCGCCCGGGACAGGGGGCTCTCACCCCTCCACTTT. This codes for CASSARDRGLSPLHF.

This clonotype occurred a few times. This sequence joins TRBV20-1 and TRBJ2-7; 10 nucleotides align to TRBD2. CDR3 size: 12 residues. Germline V CDR1 and CDR2: DFQATT, SNEGSKA (reference sequence). This CDR3 reads CRSSGGAVEQYF. CDR3 sequence (DNA): TGCAGAAGCAGCGGGGGGGCTGTAGAGCAGTACTTC.

The rearrangement joins TRBV20-1 to TRBJ2-7; 8 bases map to TRBD2. The CDR3 sequence is 15 residues long. Trimming took 8 bases from V and 1 from J; bases not matched to a gene: 13. The germline V gene encodes CDR1 DFQATT and CDR2 SNEGSKA (reference sequence). The CDR3 coding sequence is TGCAGTCCGACCCCCGGGAGCGGGGGATCCTACGAGCAGTACTTC. This translates into CSPTPGSGGSYEQYF.

The table lists this clonotype with a few counts. The V call is TRBV28, the J call TRBJ2-7; D unclear. Per germline, CDR1 MDHEN and CDR2 SYDVKM. This CDR3 region has 14 residues. The V gene lost 4 bases and the J gene lost 3 bases, with 13 bases spanning the gap. CDR3: CASSYRAVRYEQYF. CDR3 nucleotides: TGTGCCAGCAGTTACCGGGCAGTTCGCTACGAGCAGTACTTC.

This clonotype was detected only once. V is TRBV29-1 and J is TRBJ2-1; 11 bases are a match to TRBD2. The J segment lost 0 bases and the V segment lost 7 bases, leaving 5 bases of the junction unmatched. Germline values: CDR1 SQVTM, CDR2 ANQGSEA. This CDR3 is built from 15 residues. As DNA, the CDR3 is TGCAGCGCTCTTCTAGCGGGAGGCTCCTACAATGAGCAGTTCTTC. Residues: CSALLAGGSYNEQFF.

This clonotype has just a few counts. The rearrangement links TRBV5-1 to TRBJ1-2; possibly TRBD1 for D (5 bases). CDR1 and CDR2 (germline): SGHRS, YFSETQ. Trimming pared 0 bases from V and 5 bases from J, leaving 20 bases between. CDR3 length: 17 amino acids. The CDR3 reads CASSLAHGGRREYGYTF. The CDR3 DNA is TGCGCCAGCAGCTTGGCACACGGGGGACGTCGAGAGTATGGCTACACCTTC.